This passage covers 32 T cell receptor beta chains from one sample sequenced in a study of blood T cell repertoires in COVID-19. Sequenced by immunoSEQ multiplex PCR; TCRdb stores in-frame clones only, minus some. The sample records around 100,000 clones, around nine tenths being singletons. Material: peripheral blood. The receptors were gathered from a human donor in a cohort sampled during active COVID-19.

Here the CDR3 reads CASSQDRVSGYYGYTF. In DNA, the CDR3 is TGCGCCAGCAGCCAAGATCGGGTTTCGGGATACTATGGCTACACCTTC. V gene TRBV4-1 combines with J gene TRBJ1-2, with D uncertain. The V gene's germline CDR1 is MGHRA and CDR2 YSYEKL. Between the trimmed V and J ends, which lost 0 bases and 3 bases, there was a span of 14 bases. The CDR3 loop spans 16 amino acids.

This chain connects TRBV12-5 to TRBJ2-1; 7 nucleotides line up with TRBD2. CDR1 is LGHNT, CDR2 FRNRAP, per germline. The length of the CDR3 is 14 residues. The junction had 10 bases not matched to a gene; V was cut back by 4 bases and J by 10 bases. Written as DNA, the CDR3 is TGTGCTAGTGGTTCGCAGCTAGCGGCTGGGGAGCAGTTCTTC. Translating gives CASGSQLAAGEQFF. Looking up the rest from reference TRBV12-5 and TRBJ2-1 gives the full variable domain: DARVTQTPRHKVTEMGQEVTMRCQPILGHNTVFWYRQTMMQGLELLAYFRNRAPLDDSGMPKDRFSAEMPDATLATLKIQPSEPRDSAVYFCASGSQLAAGEQFFGPGTRLTVL.

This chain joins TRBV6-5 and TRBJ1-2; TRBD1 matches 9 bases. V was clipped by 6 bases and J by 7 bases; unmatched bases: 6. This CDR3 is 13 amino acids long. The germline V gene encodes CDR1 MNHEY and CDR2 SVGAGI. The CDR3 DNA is TGTGCCAGCAGGGGGGACAGGGATAGTGGCTACACCTTC. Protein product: CASRGDRDSGYTF.

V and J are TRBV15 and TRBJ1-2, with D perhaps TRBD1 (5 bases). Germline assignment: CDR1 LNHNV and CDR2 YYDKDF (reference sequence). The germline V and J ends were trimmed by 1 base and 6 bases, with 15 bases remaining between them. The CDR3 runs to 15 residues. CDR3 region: CATSRGGRVEDGYTF. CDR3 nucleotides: TGTGCCACCAGCAGAGGAGGCAGGGTCGAGGATGGCTACACCTTC.

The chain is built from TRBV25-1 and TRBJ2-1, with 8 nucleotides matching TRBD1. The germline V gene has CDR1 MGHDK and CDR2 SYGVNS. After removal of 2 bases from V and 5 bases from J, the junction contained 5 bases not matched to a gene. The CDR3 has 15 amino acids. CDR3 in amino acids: CASSERQGANNEQFF. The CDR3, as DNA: TGTGCCAGCAGTGAACGGCAGGGGGCTAACAATGAGCAGTTCTTC.

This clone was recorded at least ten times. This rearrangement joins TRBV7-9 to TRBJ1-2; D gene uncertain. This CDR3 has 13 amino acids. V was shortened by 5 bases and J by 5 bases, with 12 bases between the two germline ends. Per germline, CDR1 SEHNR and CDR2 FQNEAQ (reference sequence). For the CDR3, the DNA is TGTGCCAGCAGCCGCTGGGGAGGGTATGGCTACACCTTC. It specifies CASSRWGGYGYTF.

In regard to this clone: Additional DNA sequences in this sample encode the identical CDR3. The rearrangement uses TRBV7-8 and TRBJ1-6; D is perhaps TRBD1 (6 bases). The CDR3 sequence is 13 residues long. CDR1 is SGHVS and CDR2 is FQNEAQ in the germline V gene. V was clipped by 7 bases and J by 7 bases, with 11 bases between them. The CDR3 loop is CASTPGVNSPLHF. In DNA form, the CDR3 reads TGTGCCAGCACCCCAGGGGTCAATTCACCCCTCCACTTT.

Here the CDR3 reads CASSQDQGHEQYF. The CDR3 DNA reads TGTGCCAGCAGCCAAGATCAGGGGCACGAGCAGTACTTC. The rearrangement uses TRBV3-1 (or the pseudogene TRBV3-2) and TRBJ2-7; perhaps TRBD1 as D (6 bases). Trimming removed 0 bases from V and 5 bases from J, with 8 bases in between. There are 13 residues in the CDR3. Germline loops: CDR1 LGHDT, CDR2 YNNKEL (reference sequence).

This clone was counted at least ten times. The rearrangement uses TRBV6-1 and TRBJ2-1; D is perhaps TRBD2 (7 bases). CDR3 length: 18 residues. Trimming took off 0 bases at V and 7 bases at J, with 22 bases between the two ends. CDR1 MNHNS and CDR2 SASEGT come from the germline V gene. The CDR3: CASSEALAGAAAGNEQFF. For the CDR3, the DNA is TGTGCCAGCAGTGAAGCGTTGGCGGGGGCCGCAGCGGGTAATGAGCAGTTCTTC.

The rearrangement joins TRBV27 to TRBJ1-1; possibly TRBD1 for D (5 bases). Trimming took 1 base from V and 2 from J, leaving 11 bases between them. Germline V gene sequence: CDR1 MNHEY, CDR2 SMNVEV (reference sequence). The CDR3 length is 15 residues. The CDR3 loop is CASSLWGGFNTEAFF. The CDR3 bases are TGTGCCAGCAGTTTATGGGGGGGGTTCAACACTGAAGCTTTCTTT.

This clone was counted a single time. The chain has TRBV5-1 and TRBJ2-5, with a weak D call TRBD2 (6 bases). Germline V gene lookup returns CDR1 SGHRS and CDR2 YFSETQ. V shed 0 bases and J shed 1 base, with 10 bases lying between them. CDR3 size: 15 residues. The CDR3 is CASSLGGLTQETQYF. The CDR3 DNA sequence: TGCGCCAGCAGCTTGGGGGGACTCACCCAAGAGACCCAGTACTTC.

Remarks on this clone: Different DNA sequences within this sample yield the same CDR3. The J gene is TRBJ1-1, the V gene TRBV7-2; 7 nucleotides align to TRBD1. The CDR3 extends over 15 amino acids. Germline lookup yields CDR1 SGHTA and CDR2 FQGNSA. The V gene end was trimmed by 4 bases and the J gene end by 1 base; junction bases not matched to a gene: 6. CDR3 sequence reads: CASSSSRGRNTEAFF. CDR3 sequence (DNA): TGTGCCAGCAGCTCCTCCAGGGGGAGGAACACTGAAGCTTTCTTT.

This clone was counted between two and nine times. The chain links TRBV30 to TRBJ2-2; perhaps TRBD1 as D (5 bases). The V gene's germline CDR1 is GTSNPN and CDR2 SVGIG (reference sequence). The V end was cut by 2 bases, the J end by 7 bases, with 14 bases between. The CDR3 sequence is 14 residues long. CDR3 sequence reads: CAWSHNQGFGELFF. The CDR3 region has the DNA TGTGCCTGGAGTCATAATCAGGGTTTCGGGGAGCTGTTTTTT.

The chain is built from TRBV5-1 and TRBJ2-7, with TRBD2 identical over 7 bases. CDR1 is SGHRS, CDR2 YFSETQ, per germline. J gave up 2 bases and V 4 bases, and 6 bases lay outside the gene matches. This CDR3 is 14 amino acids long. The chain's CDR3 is CASSQTSDPYEQYF. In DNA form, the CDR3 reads TGCGCCAGCAGCCAAACTAGCGACCCCTACGAGCAGTACTTC.

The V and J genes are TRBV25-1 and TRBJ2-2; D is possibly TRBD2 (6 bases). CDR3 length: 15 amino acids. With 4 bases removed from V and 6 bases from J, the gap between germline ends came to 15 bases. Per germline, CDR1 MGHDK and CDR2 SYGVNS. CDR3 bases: TGTGCCAGCAGTGTGGGCGGGGTCAGACCCGGGGAGCTGTTTTTT. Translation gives CASSVGGVRPGELFF.

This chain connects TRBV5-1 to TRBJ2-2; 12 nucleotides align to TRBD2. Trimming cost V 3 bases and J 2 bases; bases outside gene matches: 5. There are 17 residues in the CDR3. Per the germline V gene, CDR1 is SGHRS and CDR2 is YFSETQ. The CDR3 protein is CASSYRTSGTNTGELFF. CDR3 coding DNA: TGCGCCAGCAGCTACAGGACTAGCGGGACTAACACCGGGGAGCTGTTTTTT.

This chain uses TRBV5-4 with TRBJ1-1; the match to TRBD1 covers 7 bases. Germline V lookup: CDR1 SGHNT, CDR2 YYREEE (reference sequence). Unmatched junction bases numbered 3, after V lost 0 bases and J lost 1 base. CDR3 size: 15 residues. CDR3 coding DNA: TGTGCCAGCAGCTTGGCCGGGACAGCGAACACTGAAGCTTTCTTT. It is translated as CASSLAGTANTEAFF.

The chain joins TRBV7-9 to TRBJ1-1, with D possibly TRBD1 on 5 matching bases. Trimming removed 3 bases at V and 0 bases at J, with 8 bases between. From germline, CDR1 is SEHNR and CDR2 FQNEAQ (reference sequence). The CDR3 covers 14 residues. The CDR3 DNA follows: TGTGCCAGCAGCTTCGCAGGGATGAACACTGAAGCTTTCTTT. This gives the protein CASSFAGMNTEAFF.

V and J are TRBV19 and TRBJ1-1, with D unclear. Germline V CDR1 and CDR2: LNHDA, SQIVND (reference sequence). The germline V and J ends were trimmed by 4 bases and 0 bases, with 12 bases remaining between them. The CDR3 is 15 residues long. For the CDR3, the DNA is TGTGCCAGTAGTACAAGGGAGGCGCTGAACACTGAAGCTTTCTTT. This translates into CASSTREALNTEAFF.

The CDR3 DNA reads TGTGCCAGCAGTGAGGGACAGACCTACGAGCAGTACTTC. Translation: CASSEGQTYEQYF. The chain links TRBV2 to TRBJ2-7; 7 positions agree with TRBD1. Germline V gene lookup returns CDR1 SNHLY and CDR2 FYNNEI. V lost 3 bases and J lost 2; bases outside the gene matches: 1. This CDR3 spans 13 amino acids.

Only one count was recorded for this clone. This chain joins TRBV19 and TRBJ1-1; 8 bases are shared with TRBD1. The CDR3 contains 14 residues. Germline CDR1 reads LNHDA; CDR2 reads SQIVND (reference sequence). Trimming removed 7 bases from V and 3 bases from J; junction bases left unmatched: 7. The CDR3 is CASTPTGVHTEAFF. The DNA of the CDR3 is TGTGCCAGTACCCCGACAGGGGTACACACTGAAGCTTTCTTT.

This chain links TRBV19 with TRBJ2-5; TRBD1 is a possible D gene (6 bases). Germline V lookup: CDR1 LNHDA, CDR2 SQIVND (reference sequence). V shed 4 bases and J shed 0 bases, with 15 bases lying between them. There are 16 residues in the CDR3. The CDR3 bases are TGTGCCAGTAGTAAAAATACAGGGACCTACCAAGAGACCCAGTACTTC. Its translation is CASSKNTGTYQETQYF.

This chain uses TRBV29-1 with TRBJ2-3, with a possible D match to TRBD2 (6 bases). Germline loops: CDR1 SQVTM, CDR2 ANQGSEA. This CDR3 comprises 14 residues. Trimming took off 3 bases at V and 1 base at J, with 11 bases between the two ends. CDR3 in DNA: TGCAGCGTTGATAAAGGGACTGGCACAGATACGCAGTATTTT. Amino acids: CSVDKGTGTDTQYF.

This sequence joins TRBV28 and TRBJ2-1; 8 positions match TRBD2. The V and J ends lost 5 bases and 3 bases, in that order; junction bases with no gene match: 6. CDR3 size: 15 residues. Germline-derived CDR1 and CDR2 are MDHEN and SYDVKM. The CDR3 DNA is TGTGCCAGCAGTCAACCGGGACTAGTCTACAATGAGCAGTTCTTC. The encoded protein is CASSQPGLVYNEQFF.

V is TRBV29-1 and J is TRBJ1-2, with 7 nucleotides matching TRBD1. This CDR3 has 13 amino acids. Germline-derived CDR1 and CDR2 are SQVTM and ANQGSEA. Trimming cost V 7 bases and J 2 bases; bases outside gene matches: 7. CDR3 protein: CSARQGENYGYTF. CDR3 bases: TGCAGCGCCAGACAGGGAGAAAACTATGGCTACACCTTC.

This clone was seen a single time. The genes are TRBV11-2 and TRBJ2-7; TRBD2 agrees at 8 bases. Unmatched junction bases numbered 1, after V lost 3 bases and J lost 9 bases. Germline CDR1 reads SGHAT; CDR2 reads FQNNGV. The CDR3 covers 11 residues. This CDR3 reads CASSLAGGQYF. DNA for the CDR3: TGTGCCAGCAGCTTGGCGGGAGGGCAGTACTTC.

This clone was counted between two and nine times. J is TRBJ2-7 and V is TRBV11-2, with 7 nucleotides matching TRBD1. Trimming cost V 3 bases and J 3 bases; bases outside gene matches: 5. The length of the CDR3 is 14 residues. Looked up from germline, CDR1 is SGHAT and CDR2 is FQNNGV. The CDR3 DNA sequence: TGTGCCAGCAGCTTTCTCCGGGACAGCTACGAGCAGTACTTC. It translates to CASSFLRDSYEQYF.

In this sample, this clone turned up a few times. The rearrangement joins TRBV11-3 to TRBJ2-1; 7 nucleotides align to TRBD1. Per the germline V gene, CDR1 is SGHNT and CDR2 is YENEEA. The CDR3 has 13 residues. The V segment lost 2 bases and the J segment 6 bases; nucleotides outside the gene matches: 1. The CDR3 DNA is TGTGCCAGCAGCTTAACAGGGGCCAATGAGCAGTTCTTC. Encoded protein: CASSLTGANEQFF.

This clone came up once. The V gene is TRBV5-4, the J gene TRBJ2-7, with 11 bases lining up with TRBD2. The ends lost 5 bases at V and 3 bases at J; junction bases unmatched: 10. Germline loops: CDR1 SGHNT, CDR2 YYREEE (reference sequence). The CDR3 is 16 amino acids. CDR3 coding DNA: TGTGCCAGCAGTCTCGGGACTAGCGGACAACTCTACGAGCAGTACTTC. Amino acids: CASSLGTSGQLYEQYF.

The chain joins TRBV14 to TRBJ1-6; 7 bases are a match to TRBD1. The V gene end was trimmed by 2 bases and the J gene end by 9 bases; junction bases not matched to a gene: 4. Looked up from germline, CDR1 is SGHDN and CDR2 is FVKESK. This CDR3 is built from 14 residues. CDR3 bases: TGTGCCAGCAGCCAAAGGGACAGACTTTCACCCCTCCACTTT. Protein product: CASSQRDRLSPLHF.

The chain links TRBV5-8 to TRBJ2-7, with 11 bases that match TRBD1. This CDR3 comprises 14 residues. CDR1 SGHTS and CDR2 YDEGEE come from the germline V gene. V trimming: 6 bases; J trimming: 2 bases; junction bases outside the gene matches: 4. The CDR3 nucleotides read TGTGCCAGCAAACTGGGACAGGGGGCCTACGAGCAGTACTTC. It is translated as CASKLGQGAYEQYF.

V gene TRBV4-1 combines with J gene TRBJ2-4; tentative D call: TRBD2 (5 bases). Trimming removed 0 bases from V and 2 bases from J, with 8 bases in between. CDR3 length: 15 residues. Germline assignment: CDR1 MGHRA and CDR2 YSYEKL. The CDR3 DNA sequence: TGCGCCAGCAGCCAAGAGGAGGCGTCCAAAAACATTCAGTACTTC. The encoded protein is CASSQEEASKNIQYF.